This TCR beta chain was sequenced for a study of CD8 T cells in Susac syndrome. RNA, at roughly 0.5 to 1 ug, was reverse transcribed with random hexamers. Using its own MiXCR run on the immunoSEQ multiplex PCR reads, TCRdb lists one record per CDR3 protein. The sample lists about 140,000 distinct CDR3 sequences; 95% were seen once. Study-wide results and caveats: The CD4+ T cell repertoires in Susac syndrome did not show any clonal expansion.

CDR3 length: 16 residues. CDR1 is WNHNN and CDR2 is SYGVQD in the germline V gene (reference sequence). Losses at the gene ends were 5 bases for V and 2 bases for J; bases not matched to a gene: 6. Patients with Susac syndrome fulfilled recently defined diagnostic criteria for definite or probable disease. Details on this clonotype: The antigen is not known.

Sample: CD4+ T cells from PBMCs. This rearrangement joins TRBV10-1 to TRBJ2-5; TRBD2 agrees at 12 bases. This receptor was identified in a human donor with Susac syndrome. The DNA for the CDR3 is TGCGCCAGCAGTTCTGGACTAGCGGGGCGGCAAGAGACCCAGTACTTC. Translated, it gives CASSSGLAGRQETQYF.